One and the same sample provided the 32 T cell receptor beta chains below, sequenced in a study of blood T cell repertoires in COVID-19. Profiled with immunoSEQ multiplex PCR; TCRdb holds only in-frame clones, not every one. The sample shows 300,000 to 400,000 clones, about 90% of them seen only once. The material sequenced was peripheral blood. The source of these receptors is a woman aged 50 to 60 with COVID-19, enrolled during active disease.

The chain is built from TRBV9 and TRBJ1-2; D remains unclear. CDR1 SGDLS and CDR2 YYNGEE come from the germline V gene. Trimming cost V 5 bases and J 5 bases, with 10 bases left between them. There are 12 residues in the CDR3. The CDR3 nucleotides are TGTGCCAGCAGGCCAGATGAATATGGCTACACCTTC. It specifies CASRPDEYGYTF.

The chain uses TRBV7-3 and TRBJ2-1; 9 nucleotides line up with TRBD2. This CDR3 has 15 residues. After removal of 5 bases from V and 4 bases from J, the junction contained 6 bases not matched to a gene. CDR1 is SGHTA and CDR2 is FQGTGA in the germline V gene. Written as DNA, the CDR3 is TGTGCCAGCAGCGCCCAAGCGGGAGGATACAATGAGCAGTTCTTC. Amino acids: CASSAQAGGYNEQFF.

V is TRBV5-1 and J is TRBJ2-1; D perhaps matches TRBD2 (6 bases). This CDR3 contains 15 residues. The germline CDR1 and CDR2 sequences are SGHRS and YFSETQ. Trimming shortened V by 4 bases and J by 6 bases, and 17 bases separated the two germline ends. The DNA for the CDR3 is TGCGCCAGCAGCGGCGGGACGCGGACCACCAATGAGCAGTTCTTC. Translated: CASSGGTRTTNEQFF.

The CDR3 sequence is CASSRGVLHTEAFF. The DNA of the CDR3 is TGTGCCAGCTCACGGGGGGTTTTGCACACTGAAGCTTTCTTT. The genes are TRBV18 and TRBJ1-1; tentative D call: TRBD1 (5 bases). The V and J ends lost 4 bases and 3 bases respectively, with 12 bases between them. This CDR3 has 14 amino acids. From germline, CDR1 is KGHSH and CDR2 LQKENI.

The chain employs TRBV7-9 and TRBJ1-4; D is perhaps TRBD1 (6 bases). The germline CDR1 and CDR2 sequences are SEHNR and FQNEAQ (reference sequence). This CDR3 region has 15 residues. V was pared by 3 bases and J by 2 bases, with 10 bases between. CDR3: CASSFNRDTNEKLFF. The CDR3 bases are TGTGCCAGCAGCTTCAACAGGGACACTAATGAAAAACTGTTTTTT.

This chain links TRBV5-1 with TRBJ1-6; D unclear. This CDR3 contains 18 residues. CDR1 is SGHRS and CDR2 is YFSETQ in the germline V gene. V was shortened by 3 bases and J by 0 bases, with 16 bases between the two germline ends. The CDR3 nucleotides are TGCGCCAGCAGCTATGGCCCGAATACTAGCTCCTATAATTCACCCCTCCACTTT. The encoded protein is CASSYGPNTSSYNSPLHF.

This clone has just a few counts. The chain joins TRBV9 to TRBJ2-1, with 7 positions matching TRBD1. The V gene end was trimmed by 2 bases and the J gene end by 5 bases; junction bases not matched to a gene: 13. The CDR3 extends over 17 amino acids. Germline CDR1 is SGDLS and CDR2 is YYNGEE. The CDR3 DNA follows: TGTGCCAGCAGCGTCCAATTTGGGCGGACAGGAGACAATGAGCAGTTCTTC. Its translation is CASSVQFGRTGDNEQFF.

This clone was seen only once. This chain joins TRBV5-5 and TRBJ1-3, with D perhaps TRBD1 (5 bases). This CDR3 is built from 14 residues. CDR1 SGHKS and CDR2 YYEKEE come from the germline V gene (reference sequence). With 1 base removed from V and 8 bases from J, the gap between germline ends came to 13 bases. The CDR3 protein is CASSLRRGRDTIYF. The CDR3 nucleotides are TGTGCCAGCAGCTTGCGAAGGGGAAGGGACACCATATATTTT.

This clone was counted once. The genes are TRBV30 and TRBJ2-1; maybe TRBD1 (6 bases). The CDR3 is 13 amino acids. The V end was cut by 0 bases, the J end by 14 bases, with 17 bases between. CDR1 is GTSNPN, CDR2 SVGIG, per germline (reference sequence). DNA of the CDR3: TGTGCCTGGAGTGTACAGACGTGGGGGCGGGAGTTCTTC. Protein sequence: CAWSVQTWGREFF.

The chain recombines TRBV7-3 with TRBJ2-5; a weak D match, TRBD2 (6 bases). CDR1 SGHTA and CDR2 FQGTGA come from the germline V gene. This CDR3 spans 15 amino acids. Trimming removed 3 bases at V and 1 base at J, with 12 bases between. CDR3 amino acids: CASSFGGVTQETQYF. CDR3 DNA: TGTGCCAGCAGCTTCGGCGGGGTTACCCAAGAGACCCAGTACTTC.

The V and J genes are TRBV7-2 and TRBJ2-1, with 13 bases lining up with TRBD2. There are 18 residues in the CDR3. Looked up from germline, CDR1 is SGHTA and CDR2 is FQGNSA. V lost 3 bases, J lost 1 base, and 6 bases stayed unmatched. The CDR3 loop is CASSFQMGLAGSYNEQFF. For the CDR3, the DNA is TGTGCCAGCAGCTTCCAAATGGGACTAGCGGGGTCCTACAATGAGCAGTTCTTC. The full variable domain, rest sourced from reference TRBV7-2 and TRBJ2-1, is GAGVSQSPSNKVTEKGKDVELRCDPISGHTALYWYRQSLGQGLEFLIYFQGNSAPDKSGLPSDRFSAERTGGSVSTLTIQRTQQEDSAVYLCASSFQMGLAGSYNEQFFGPGTRLTVL.

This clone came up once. Written as DNA, the CDR3 is TGTGCCAGCAGTGAATTTGCGGGAGGAGGGACCGGGGAGCTGTTTTTT. It specifies CASSEFAGGGTGELFF. The chain employs TRBV25-1 and TRBJ2-2; 8 bases line up with TRBD2. Germline CDR1 and CDR2: MGHDK and SYGVNS. This CDR3 spans 16 amino acids. V lost 1 base, J lost 5 bases, and 6 bases stayed unmatched.

The DNA of the CDR3 is TGTGCCAGCAGCCCCACTAGCGGGCACTACAATGAGCAGTTCTTC. Translated, it gives CASSPTSGHYNEQFF. V and J are TRBV11-2 and TRBJ2-1; the match to TRBD2 covers 9 bases. Germline assignment: CDR1 SGHAT and CDR2 FQNNGV. This CDR3 has 15 amino acids. V lost 5 bases to trimming and J lost 3 bases; unmatched junction nucleotides: 5.

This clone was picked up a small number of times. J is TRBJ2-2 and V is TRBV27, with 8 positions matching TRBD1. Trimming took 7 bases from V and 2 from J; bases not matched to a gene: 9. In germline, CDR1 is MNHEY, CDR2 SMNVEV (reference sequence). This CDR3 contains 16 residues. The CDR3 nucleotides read TGTGCCAGCACGCCCGACAGGGGCGGCAACACCGGGGAGCTGTTTTTT. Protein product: CASTPDRGGNTGELFF.

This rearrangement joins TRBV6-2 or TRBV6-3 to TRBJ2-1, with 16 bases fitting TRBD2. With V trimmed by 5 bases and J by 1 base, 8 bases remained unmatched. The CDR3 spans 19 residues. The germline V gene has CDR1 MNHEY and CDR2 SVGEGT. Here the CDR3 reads CASSRGTSGRAPSYNEQFF. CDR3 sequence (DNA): TGTGCCAGCAGTCGTGGGACTAGCGGGAGGGCCCCGTCCTACAATGAGCAGTTCTTC.

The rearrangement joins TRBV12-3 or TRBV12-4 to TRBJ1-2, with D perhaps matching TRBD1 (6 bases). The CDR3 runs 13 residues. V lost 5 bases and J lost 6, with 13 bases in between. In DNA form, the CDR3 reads TGTGCCAGCAGTGTCGGGGGGGCTCATGGCTACACCTTC. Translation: CASSVGGAHGYTF.

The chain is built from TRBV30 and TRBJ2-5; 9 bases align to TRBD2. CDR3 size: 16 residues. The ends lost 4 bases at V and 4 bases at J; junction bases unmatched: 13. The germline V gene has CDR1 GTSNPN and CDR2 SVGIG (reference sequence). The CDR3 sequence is CAWTPGGSGSLETQYF. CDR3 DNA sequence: TGTGCCTGGACTCCTGGGGGTAGCGGGAGTTTAGAGACCCAGTACTTC.

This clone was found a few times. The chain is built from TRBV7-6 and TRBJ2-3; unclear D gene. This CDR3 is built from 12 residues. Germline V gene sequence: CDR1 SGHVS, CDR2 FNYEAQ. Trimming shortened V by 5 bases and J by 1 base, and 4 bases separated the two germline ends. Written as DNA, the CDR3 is TGTGCCAGCAGCACTCGCACAGATACGCAGTATTTT. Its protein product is CASSTRTDTQYF.

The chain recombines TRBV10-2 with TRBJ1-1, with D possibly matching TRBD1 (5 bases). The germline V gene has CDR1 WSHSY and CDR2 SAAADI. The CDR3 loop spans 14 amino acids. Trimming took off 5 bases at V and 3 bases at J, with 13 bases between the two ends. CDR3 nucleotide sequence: TGCGCCAGCAGTTGGGGACGGGAGGACACTGAAGCTTTCTTT. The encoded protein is CASSWGREDTEAFF.

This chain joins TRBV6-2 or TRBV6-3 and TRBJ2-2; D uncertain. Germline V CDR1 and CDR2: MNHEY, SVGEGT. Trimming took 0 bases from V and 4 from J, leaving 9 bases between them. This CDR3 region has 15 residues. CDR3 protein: CASSYSLSGTGELFF. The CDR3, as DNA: TGTGCCAGCAGTTACTCTTTATCCGGCACCGGGGAGCTGTTTTTT.

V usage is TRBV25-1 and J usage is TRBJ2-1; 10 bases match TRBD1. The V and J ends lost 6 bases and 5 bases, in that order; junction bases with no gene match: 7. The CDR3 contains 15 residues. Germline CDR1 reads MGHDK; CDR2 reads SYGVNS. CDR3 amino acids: CASSRRDRGDNEQFF. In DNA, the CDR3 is TGTGCCAGCAGCCGACGGGACAGGGGTGACAATGAGCAGTTCTTC.

CDR3 protein: CASSLEQVTDTQYF. CDR3 in DNA: TGTGCCAGCAGCTTAGAACAGGTGACAGATACGCAGTATTTT. The chain links TRBV7-8 to TRBJ2-3, with a possible D match to TRBD1 (5 bases). This CDR3 comprises 14 residues. V dropped 1 base and J dropped 3 bases, with 8 bases sitting between them. The germline V gene encodes CDR1 SGHVS and CDR2 FQNEAQ.

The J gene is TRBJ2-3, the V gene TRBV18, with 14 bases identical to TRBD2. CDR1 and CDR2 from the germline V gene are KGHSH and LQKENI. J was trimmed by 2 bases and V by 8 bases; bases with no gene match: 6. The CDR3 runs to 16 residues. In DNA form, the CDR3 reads TGTGCCAGCCAGCCGGGACTAGCGGGAGTCACAGATACGCAGTATTTT. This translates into CASQPGLAGVTDTQYF.

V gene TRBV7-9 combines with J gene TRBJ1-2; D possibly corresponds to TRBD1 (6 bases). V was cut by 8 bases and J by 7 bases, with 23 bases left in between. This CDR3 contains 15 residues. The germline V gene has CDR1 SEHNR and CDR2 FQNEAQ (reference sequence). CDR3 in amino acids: CASDPVGQGISGYTF. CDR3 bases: TGTGCCAGCGACCCCGTGGGGCAGGGGATTTCTGGCTACACCTTC.

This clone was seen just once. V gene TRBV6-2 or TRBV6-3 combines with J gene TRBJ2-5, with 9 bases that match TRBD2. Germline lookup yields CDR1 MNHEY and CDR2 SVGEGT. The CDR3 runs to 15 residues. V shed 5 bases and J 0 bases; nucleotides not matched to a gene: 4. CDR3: CASSPAGGYQETQYF. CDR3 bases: TGTGCCAGCAGTCCAGCGGGAGGCTACCAAGAGACCCAGTACTTC.

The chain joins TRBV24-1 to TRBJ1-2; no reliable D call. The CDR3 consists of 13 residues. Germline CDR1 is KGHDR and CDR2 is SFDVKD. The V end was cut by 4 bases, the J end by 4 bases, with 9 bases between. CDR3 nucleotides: TGTGCCACCAGTGAGGCGGATAGCTATGGCTACACCTTC. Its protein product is CATSEADSYGYTF.

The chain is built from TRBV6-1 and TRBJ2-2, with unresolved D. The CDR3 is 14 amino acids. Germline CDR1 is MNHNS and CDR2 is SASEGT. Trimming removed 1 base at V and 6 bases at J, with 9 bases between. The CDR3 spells CASSEGAPAGELFF. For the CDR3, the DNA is TGTGCCAGCAGTGAAGGGGCCCCGGCCGGGGAGCTGTTTTTT.

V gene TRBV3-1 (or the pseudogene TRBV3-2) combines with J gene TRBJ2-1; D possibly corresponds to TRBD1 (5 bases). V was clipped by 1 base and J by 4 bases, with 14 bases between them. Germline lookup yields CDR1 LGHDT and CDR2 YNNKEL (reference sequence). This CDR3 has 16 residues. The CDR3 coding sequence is TGTGCCAGCAGCCAAGCACGGCAGGGTGGGTACAATGAGCAGTTCTTC. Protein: CASSQARQGGYNEQFF.

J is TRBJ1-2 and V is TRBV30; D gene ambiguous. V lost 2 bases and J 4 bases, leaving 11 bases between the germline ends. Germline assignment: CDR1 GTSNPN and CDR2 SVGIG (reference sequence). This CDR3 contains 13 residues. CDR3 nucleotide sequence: TGTGCCTGGAGTCCTCGACCAGGCTATGGCTACACCTTC. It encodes CAWSPRPGYGYTF.

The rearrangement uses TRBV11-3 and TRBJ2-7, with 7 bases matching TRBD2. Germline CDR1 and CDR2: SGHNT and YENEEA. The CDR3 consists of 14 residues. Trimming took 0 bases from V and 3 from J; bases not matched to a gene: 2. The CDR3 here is CASSLEGTNYEQYF. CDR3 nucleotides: TGTGCCAGCAGCTTAGAAGGGACTAACTACGAGCAGTACTTC.

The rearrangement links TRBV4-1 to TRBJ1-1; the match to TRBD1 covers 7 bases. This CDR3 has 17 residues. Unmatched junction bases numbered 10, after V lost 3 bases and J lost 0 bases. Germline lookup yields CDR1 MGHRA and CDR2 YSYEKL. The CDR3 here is CASSQPPGQIMNTEAFF. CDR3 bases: TGCGCCAGCAGCCAGCCTCCGGGACAGATAATGAACACTGAAGCTTTCTTT.

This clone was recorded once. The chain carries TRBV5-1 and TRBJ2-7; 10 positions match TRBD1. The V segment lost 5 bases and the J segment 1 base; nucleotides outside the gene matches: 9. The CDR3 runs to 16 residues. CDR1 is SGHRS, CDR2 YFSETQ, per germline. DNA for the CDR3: TGCGCCAGCAGGCCCCCGGGACAGGGGATTTCCTACGAGCAGTACTTC. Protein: CASRPPGQGISYEQYF.